The 13 T cell receptor beta chains listed next were all sequenced from one sample in a study of T cell repertoires in cytomegalovirus infection. TCRdb reanalysed the reads using MiXCR and keeps one entry per CDR3 protein. Of about 68,000 distinct CDR3 sequences in the sample, approximately 24% were seen once. Which antigens these TCRs recognize remains unknown. The specimen was PBMCs, sequenced either directly or after in vitro stimulation (not recorded which). The receptors shown here come from a human donor in good health (CMV status not recorded). Some clones in this sample may be carry-over from other donors' samples.

This chain links TRBV7-8 with TRBJ2-6; tentative D call: TRBD2 (6 bases). Germline V gives CDR1 SGHVS, CDR2 FQNEAQ. V was shortened by 1 base and J by 9 bases, with 7 bases between the two germline ends. The length of the CDR3 is 13 residues. The CDR3 coding sequence is TGTGCCAGCAGCTTAGGCGGGAACAACGTCCTGACTTTC. Protein product: CASSLGGNNVLTF.

This clonotype was detected a few times. This chain uses TRBV6-2 or TRBV6-3 with TRBJ2-1, with D possibly being TRBD1 (6 bases). CDR1 is MNHEY and CDR2 is SVGEGT in the germline V gene. V was pared by 0 bases and J by 7 bases, with 13 bases between. This CDR3 contains 15 residues. The CDR3 DNA reads as TGTGCCAGCAGTTACTCGAGAGGACAGCTGAATGAGCAGTTCTTC. Its protein product is CASSYSRGQLNEQFF.

This clonotype was seen more than once but under ten times. The chain couples TRBV5-4 to TRBJ2-5, with 7 bases matching TRBD2. Germline values: CDR1 SGHNT, CDR2 YYREEE (reference sequence). The CDR3 spans 13 residues. V shed 3 bases, J shed 5 bases, and the junction held 4 bases outside the gene matches. The CDR3 sequence is CASSSGGWETQYF. Written as DNA, the CDR3 is TGTGCCAGCAGCTCGGGAGGTTGGGAGACCCAGTACTTC. The full variable domain, with the rest looked up from reference TRBV5-4 and TRBJ2-5, is ETGVTQSPTHLIKTRGQQVTLRCSSQSGHNTVSWYQQALGQGPQFIFQYYREEENGRGNFPPRFSGLQFPNYSSELNVNALELDDSALYLCASSSGGWETQYFGPGTRLLVL.

This clonotype has more than one count but fewer than ten. The V gene is TRBV12-3 or TRBV12-4, the J gene TRBJ2-7; no definite D call. Trimming shortened V by 6 bases and J by 7 bases, and 19 bases separated the two germline ends. The CDR3 contains 14 residues. The CDR3 DNA reads as TGTGCCAGCAGCCAACGAGGCCTACTGGGGGAGCAGTACTTC. As protein: CASSQRGLLGEQYF.

The chain carries TRBV6-1 and TRBJ2-7, with 9 bases lining up with TRBD2. CDR3 length: 15 residues. With 5 bases clipped from V and 4 bases from J, the junction kept 9 bases outside the gene matches. The V gene's germline CDR1 is MNHNS and CDR2 SASEGT. Here the CDR3 reads CASSSPRLADYEQYF. Here the CDR3 DNA reads TGTGCCAGCAGTTCTCCTCGACTAGCGGATTACGAGCAGTACTTC.

This clonotype was counted at least ten times. The V call is TRBV24-1, the J call TRBJ2-2, with 10 bases lining up with TRBD2. Per germline, CDR1 KGHDR and CDR2 SFDVKD. The CDR3 is 17 amino acids. J lost 7 bases, V lost 7 bases, and 14 bases had no gene match. The CDR3 here is CATRTGEREGRSGELFF. CDR3 in DNA: TGTGCCACCAGGACTGGTGAGCGGGAGGGCCGGAGCGGGGAGCTGTTTTTT.

This chain connects TRBV6-6 to TRBJ1-1, with D perhaps TRBD1 (5 bases). Germline CDR1 and CDR2: MNHNY and SVGAGI (reference sequence). V gave up 8 bases and J gave up 1 base, with 20 bases separating them. The CDR3 sequence is 16 residues long. CDR3 in amino acids: CASSTGRVGWNTEAFF. CDR3 in DNA: TGTGCCAGCTCTACAGGCCGGGTGGGATGGAACACTGAAGCTTTCTTT.

For this clonotype: One base away lies a much larger clone, so this may be a sequencing read error. This chain connects TRBV7-2 to TRBJ1-2; 7 bases line up with TRBD1. Germline V CDR1 and CDR2: SGHTA, FQGNSA. The V and J ends lost 1 base and 5 bases, in that order; junction bases with no gene match: 7. The CDR3 is made up of 15 amino acids. CDR3: CASSLEPGGRYGYTF. CDR3 DNA sequence: TGTGCCAGCAGCTTAGAACCAGGGGGAAGATATGGCTACACCTTC.

The CDR3 bases are TGCAGTGCCGCCAGGACAGGGTCGGCCGGGGAGCTGTTTTTT. It codes for CSAARTGSAGELFF. The chain joins TRBV20-1 to TRBJ2-2, with TRBD1 matching 8 bases. This CDR3 has 14 amino acids. With V trimmed by 6 bases and J by 6 bases, 9 bases remained unmatched. Germline CDR1 and CDR2: DFQATT and SNEGSKA (reference sequence).

This clonotype occurred a few times. The chain uses TRBV4-1 and TRBJ1-2; the D is unclear. Germline values: CDR1 MGHRA, CDR2 YSYEKL. The germline V and J ends were trimmed by 1 base and 2 bases, with 11 bases remaining between them. This CDR3 region has 15 residues. The CDR3 DNA follows: TGCGCCAGCAGCCAAGGGCGTTTCTCGAACTATGGCTACACCTTC. Its protein product is CASSQGRFSNYGYTF.

The chain is built from TRBV20-1 and TRBJ1-3; 7 positions agree with TRBD1. Germline V CDR1 and CDR2: DFQATT, SNEGSKA (reference sequence). With 5 bases clipped from V and 0 bases from J, the junction kept 7 bases outside the gene matches. This CDR3 region has 15 residues. The CDR3, as DNA: TGCAGTGCTGAGGACAGGCTTAACTCTGGAAACACCATATATTTT. Protein: CSAEDRLNSGNTIYF.

The table lists this clonotype with a few counts. The chain uses TRBV20-1 and TRBJ2-1, with 8 bases matching TRBD2. V lost 3 bases to trimming and J lost 1 base; unmatched junction nucleotides: 2. Germline CDR1 and CDR2: DFQATT and SNEGSKA (reference sequence). The CDR3 has 14 residues. CDR3 coding DNA: TGCAGTGCTAGGCGGGGGGCGTCCTACAATGAGCAGTTCTTC. This sequence encodes CSARRGASYNEQFF.

This clonotype was counted many times. The chain employs TRBV7-2 and TRBJ2-5, with 9 bases matching TRBD2. The CDR3 has 15 amino acids. Germline assignment: CDR1 SGHTA and CDR2 FQGNSA. V lost 1 base, J lost 7 bases, and 7 bases stayed unmatched. CDR3: CASSLEGLAGLTQYF. The DNA of the CDR3 is TGTGCCAGCAGCTTAGAGGGCCTAGCGGGATTGACCCAGTACTTC. Filled out from reference TRBV7-2 and TRBJ2-5, the complete variable domain reads GAGVSQSPSNKVTEKGKDVELRCDPISGHTALYWYRQSLGQGLEFLIYFQGNSAPDKSGLPSDRFSAERTGGSVSTLTIQRTQQEDSAVYLCASSLEGLAGLTQYFGPGTRLLVL.